Below, 3 T cell receptor beta chains from the same sample are listed, as sequenced in a study of T-cell memory formation after mild COVID-19. TCRdb reanalysed the 5' RACE reads using MiXCR and keeps one entry per CDR3 protein. The sample shows fewer than 300,000 distinct CDR3 sequences, about 20% of them seen only once. Sample: PBMCs or a T cell subset sorted from them (not recorded which). The receptors originated from a man aged 18 to 29 who had mild COVID-19 (a few samples of this study predate the infection). Cell type and time point are not known.

The rearrangement uses TRBV3-1 and TRBJ1-4, with D possibly matching TRBD1 (6 bases). Per germline, CDR1 LGHDT and CDR2 YNNKEL (reference sequence). The CDR3 has 12 residues. Trimming pared 5 bases from V and 14 bases from J, leaving 15 bases between. CDR3 in DNA: TGTGCCAGCAGCGGACAGCTTGGCGCGCTGTTTTTT. Translating it yields CASSGQLGALFF.

This clonotype was found a few times. The chain carries TRBV7-9 and TRBJ2-1; 8 bases are shared with TRBD2. CDR1 and CDR2 from the germline V gene are SEHNR and FQNEAQ (reference sequence). The CDR3 sequence is 16 residues long. The ends lost 5 bases at V and 0 bases at J; junction bases unmatched: 6. In DNA, the CDR3 is TGTGCCAGCAGCCCTACTAGCGGAGGCTCCTACAATGAGCAGTTCTTC. It codes for CASSPTSGGSYNEQFF. Supplemented by reference TRBV7-9 and TRBJ2-1, the full variable domain reads DTGVSQNPRHKITKRGQNVTFRCDPISEHNRLYWYRQTLGQGPEFLTYFQNEAQLEKSRLLSDRFSAERPKGSFSTLEIQRTEQGDSAMYLCASSPTSGGSYNEQFFGPGTRLTVL.

This clonotype was observed a few times. The CDR3 DNA is TGTGCCAGCAGTTTGGGGGGTTTTGTTCAGCCCCAGCATTTT. Its protein product is CASSLGGFVQPQHF. V and J are TRBV28 and TRBJ1-5; D perhaps matches TRBD1 (5 bases). CDR3 length equals 14 residues. CDR1 is MDHEN and CDR2 is SYDVKM in the germline V gene. V was trimmed by 3 bases and J by 6 bases, leaving 12 bases between them.